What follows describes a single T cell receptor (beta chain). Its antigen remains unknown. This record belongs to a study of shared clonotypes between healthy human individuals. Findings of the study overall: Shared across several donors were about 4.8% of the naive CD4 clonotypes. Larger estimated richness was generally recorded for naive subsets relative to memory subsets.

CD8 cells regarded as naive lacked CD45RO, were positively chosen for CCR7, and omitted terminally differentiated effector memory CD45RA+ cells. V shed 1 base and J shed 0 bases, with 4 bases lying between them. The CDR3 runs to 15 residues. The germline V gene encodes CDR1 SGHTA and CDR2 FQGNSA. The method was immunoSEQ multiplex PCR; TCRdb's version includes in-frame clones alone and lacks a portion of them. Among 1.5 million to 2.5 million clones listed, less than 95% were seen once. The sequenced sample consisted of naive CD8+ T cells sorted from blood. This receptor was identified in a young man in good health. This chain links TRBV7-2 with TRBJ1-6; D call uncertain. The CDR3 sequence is CASSLGDSYNSPLHF. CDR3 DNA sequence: TGTGCCAGCAGCTTAGGCGACTCCTATAATTCACCCCTCCACTTT.